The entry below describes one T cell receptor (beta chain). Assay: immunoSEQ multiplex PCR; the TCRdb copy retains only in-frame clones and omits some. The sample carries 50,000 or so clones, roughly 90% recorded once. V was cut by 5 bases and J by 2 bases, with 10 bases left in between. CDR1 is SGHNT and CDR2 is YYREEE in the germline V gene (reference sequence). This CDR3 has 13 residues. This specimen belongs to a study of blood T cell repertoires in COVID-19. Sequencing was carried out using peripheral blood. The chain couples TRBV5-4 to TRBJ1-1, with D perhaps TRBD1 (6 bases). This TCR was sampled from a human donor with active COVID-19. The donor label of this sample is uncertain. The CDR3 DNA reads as TGTGCCAGCAGTGAGGACAGCAACACTGAAGCTTTCTTT. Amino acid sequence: CASSEDSNTEAFF. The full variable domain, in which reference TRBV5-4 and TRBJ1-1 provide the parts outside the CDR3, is ETGVTQSPTHLIKTRGQQVTLRCSSQSGHNTVSWYQQALGQGPQFIFQYYREEENGRGNFPPRFSGLQFPNYSSELNVNALELDDSALYLCASSEDSNTEAFFGQGTRLTVV.